This record looks at one T cell receptor beta chain sequence and its context. Those enrolled, adults aged about 18 to 89 years, came from roughly 23 US areas. In assigning cohorts, the study relied on participant-reported clinical history. Source study methods: By means of reference gene primer amplification, nucleated cell counts were estimated. Sequenced by immunoSEQ multiplex PCR; TCRdb stores in-frame clones only, minus some. Clone size and the V and J calls come from that table; the DNA yielded D and trimming. Among hundreds of thousands of clones listed, about nine tenths were seen once. These data originate in a study of blood T cell repertoires in COVID-19. The germline CDR1 and CDR2 sequences are SGHVS and FQNEAQ. This CDR3 spans 17 amino acids. V was clipped by 5 bases and J by 0 bases, with 16 bases between them.

The chain uses TRBV7-8 and TRBJ1-4, with D perhaps TRBD1 (6 bases). This clonotype originated in a woman under 40 with acute COVID-19. The sequencing input was PBMCs or T cells enriched from blood (not recorded which). CDR3 bases: TGTGCCAGCAGCCCCTCCGGGACAACGGCAACTAATGAAAAACTGTTTTTT. It codes for CASSPSGTTATNEKLFF.